A single sample gave rise to the 26 T cell receptor beta chains below, sequenced in a study of blood T cell repertoires in COVID-19. Some clones are missing from TCRdb's copy, which holds only in-frame ones; the method was immunoSEQ multiplex PCR. The repertoire holds about 140,000 clones, with more than 60% as singletons. Sequenced input: peripheral blood. Receptors originate from an older man with acute or convalescent COVID-19.

This chain connects TRBV11-3 to TRBJ2-2; the match to TRBD2 covers 12 bases. Germline assignment: CDR1 SGHNT and CDR2 YENEEA. The CDR3 totals 20 residues. V trimming: 0 bases; J trimming: 8 bases; junction bases outside the gene matches: 16. CDR3 coding DNA: TGTGCCAGCAGCTTAGATCTACCATGGACTAGCGGGGAATCTCTTGGGGAGCTGTTTTTT. It yields the protein CASSLDLPWTSGESLGELFF.

The CDR3 loop reads CASDRDRNTGELFF. The CDR3 region has the DNA TGCGCCAGCGATAGGGACAGGAACACCGGGGAGCTGTTTTTT. This sequence joins TRBV5-1 and TRBJ2-2; 7 positions agree with TRBD1. Losses at the gene ends were 7 bases for V and 1 base for J; bases not matched to a gene: 4. The CDR3 runs to 14 residues. CDR1 SGHRS and CDR2 YFSETQ come from the germline V gene.

The rearrangement joins TRBV2 to TRBJ2-5, with D perhaps TRBD2 (7 bases). The germline V gene has CDR1 SNHLY and CDR2 FYNNEI. This CDR3 contains 15 residues. V was clipped by 11 bases and J by 5 bases, with 24 bases between them. CDR3 bases: TGTGCCGGAGGGAAAGGGGGGGAGGGCGCGGAGACCCAGTACTTC. Amino acids: CAGGKGGEGAETQYF.

In its sample, this clone was seen once. The chain recombines TRBV28 with TRBJ1-1, with D tentatively TRBD1 (5 bases). Trimming stripped 5 bases from V and 0 bases from J, with 10 bases between. The CDR3 has 14 amino acids. Germline V gene sequence: CDR1 MDHEN, CDR2 SYDVKM. This CDR3 reads CASSDQGLNTEAFF. The CDR3 coding sequence is TGTGCCAGCAGTGACCAGGGATTGAACACTGAAGCTTTCTTT.

A few counts support this clone. V and J are TRBV19 and TRBJ1-5, with no clear D. CDR1 and CDR2 (germline): LNHDA, SQIVND (reference sequence). This CDR3 comprises 15 residues. Trimming shortened V by 0 bases and J by 3 bases, and 9 bases separated the two germline ends. The CDR3 region is CASSIDNSPNQPQHF. The CDR3 bases are TGTGCCAGTAGTATAGATAACAGTCCCAATCAGCCCCAGCATTTT.

The chain is built from TRBV28 and TRBJ2-3; 14 bases agree with TRBD2. The germline CDR1 and CDR2 sequences are MDHEN and SYDVKM. The CDR3 contains 18 residues. V was pared by 4 bases and J by 2 bases, with 8 bases of the junction left unmatched. DNA of the CDR3: TGTGCCAGCAGTTCGACTAGCGGGGGGGCACAGCACACAGATACGCAGTATTTT. It yields the protein CASSSTSGGAQHTDTQYF.

This rearrangement joins TRBV5-4 to TRBJ2-2; no clear D. The germline gives CDR1 SGHNT, CDR2 YYREEE (reference sequence). V gave up 4 bases and J gave up 7 bases, with 11 bases separating them. The CDR3 is 13 residues long. CDR3 sequence: CASSVDSNGELFF. In DNA, the CDR3 is TGTGCCAGCAGCGTAGATAGTAACGGGGAGCTGTTTTTT.

The chain uses TRBV6-1 and TRBJ2-7, with D perhaps matching TRBD2 (6 bases). CDR3 length equals 14 residues. CDR1 is MNHNS and CDR2 is SASEGT in the germline V gene. Trimming took 2 bases from V and 5 from J, leaving 13 bases between them. Here the CDR3 reads CASSEPPGVDEQYF. CDR3 coding DNA: TGTGCCAGCAGTGAACCCCCGGGGGTAGACGAGCAGTACTTC.

The chain is built from TRBV4-3 and TRBJ1-4, with D possibly matching TRBD1 (5 bases). The CDR3 contains 16 residues. V dropped 1 base and J dropped 8 bases, with 17 bases sitting between them. Germline V gene data show CDR1 as LGHNA and CDR2 as YSLEER. This CDR3 reads CASSQAVGRVGEKLFF. For the CDR3, the DNA is TGCGCCAGCAGCCAAGCGGTCGGCAGGGTTGGCGAAAAACTGTTTTTT.

The gene calls are TRBV2 and TRBJ1-5; D gene unclear. Germline V lookup: CDR1 SNHLY, CDR2 FYNNEI. The CDR3 is 12 amino acids. V was clipped by 4 bases and J by 3 bases, with 4 bases between them. CDR3 nucleotide sequence: TGTGCCAGCAGTGCTCCCAATCAGCCCCAGCATTTT. As protein: CASSAPNQPQHF.

The chain couples TRBV28 to TRBJ1-2, with D unclear. CDR1 and CDR2 (germline): MDHEN, SYDVKM. Trimming shortened V by 2 bases and J by 5 bases, and 6 bases separated the two germline ends. There are 12 residues in the CDR3. CDR3 residues: CASSLIQYGYTF. The CDR3 DNA is TGTGCCAGCAGTTTAATTCAGTATGGCTACACCTTC.

The chain is built from TRBV20-1 and TRBJ2-7; D is perhaps TRBD1 (6 bases). V gave up 5 bases and J gave up 3 bases, with 8 bases separating them. Germline CDR1 and CDR2: DFQATT and SNEGSKA (reference sequence). The CDR3 extends over 11 amino acids. The CDR3 nucleotides are TGCAGTGCTGCGGACAGCTACGAGCAGTACTTC. It encodes CSAADSYEQYF.

The rearrangement links TRBV12-5 to TRBJ2-1; D not resolved. Germline loops: CDR1 LGHNT, CDR2 FRNRAP. The CDR3 consists of 14 residues. V was shortened by 8 bases and J by 0 bases, with 11 bases between the two germline ends. The CDR3 DNA reads as TGTGCTAGTTCGTTGCTGAGCTCCTACAATGAGCAGTTCTTC. Translation gives CASSLLSSYNEQFF.

Only one count was recorded for this clone. CDR3 nucleotide sequence: TGTGCCAGCAGCCAAGCTCAGCGGGGGGGCGCCGGGGAGCTGTTTTTT. Translation: CASSQAQRGGAGELFF. The chain is built from TRBV4-2 and TRBJ2-2; the match to TRBD2 covers 10 bases. Germline V lookup: CDR1 LGHNA, CDR2 YNFKEQ. The CDR3 has 16 amino acids. V lost 1 base and J lost 6; bases outside the gene matches: 5.

The CDR3 region is CASSIDTINYGYTF. The CDR3 region has the DNA TGTGCCAGTAGTATTGACACAATTAACTATGGCTACACCTTC. The rearrangement links TRBV19 to TRBJ1-2, with D uncertain. The CDR3 sequence is 14 residues long. Trimming removed 3 bases at V and 1 base at J, with 9 bases between. The germline CDR1 and CDR2 sequences are LNHDA and SQIVND (reference sequence).

The chain couples TRBV28 to TRBJ1-4; 10 nucleotides align to TRBD1. The CDR3 has 16 amino acids. The germline V gene has CDR1 MDHEN and CDR2 SYDVKM. J was trimmed by 4 bases and V by 6 bases; bases with no gene match: 8. The CDR3 DNA follows: TGTGCCAGCAGGACAGGGGGCGCCGCTGGTAATGAAAAACTGTTTTTT. Its protein is CASRTGGAAGNEKLFF.

A single count supports this clone. The CDR3 loop is CASSVDSPGTQYF. Written as DNA, the CDR3 is TGTGCCAGCAGCGTCGACAGCCCTGGGACCCAGTACTTC. The chain employs TRBV6-5 and TRBJ2-5, with a weak D call TRBD1 (5 bases). V was clipped by 6 bases and J by 7 bases, with 15 bases between them. This CDR3 spans 13 amino acids. Germline CDR1 MNHEY, CDR2 SVGAGI.

V gene TRBV7-9 combines with J gene TRBJ2-7; TRBD1 aligns across 7 bases. The germline V gene has CDR1 SEHNR and CDR2 FQNEAQ (reference sequence). The CDR3 spans 11 residues. Unmatched junction bases numbered 2, after V lost 6 bases and J lost 6 bases. For the CDR3, the DNA is TGTGCCAGCAGGGACAGGTCCGAGCAGTACTTC. Its protein is CASRDRSEQYF.

This chain joins TRBV24-1 and TRBJ2-5, with TRBD1 matching 10 bases. This CDR3 is 16 amino acids long. V lost 5 bases, J lost 7 bases, and 12 bases stayed unmatched. Germline V gene data show CDR1 as KGHDR and CDR2 as SFDVKD. The CDR3 region has the DNA TGTGCCACCAGTGGCCCGGGACAGGGGTCAGGCGGGACCCAGTACTTC. It specifies CATSGPGQGSGGTQYF.

CDR3 in DNA: TGTGCCAGCAACTCCTATGGGGGGAGCCAAGAGACCCAGTACTTC. Translation gives CASNSYGGSQETQYF. The rearrangement links TRBV28 to TRBJ2-5, with a weak D call TRBD2 (6 bases). CDR1 is MDHEN and CDR2 is SYDVKM in the germline V gene. V lost 7 bases and J 1 base, leaving 16 bases between the germline ends. CDR3 length: 15 residues.

The rearrangement joins TRBV5-1 to TRBJ2-7; possible D gene TRBD1, 7 bases. Trimming shortened V by 0 bases and J by 2 bases, and 21 bases separated the two germline ends. This CDR3 contains 18 residues. Germline values: CDR1 SGHRS, CDR2 YFSETQ. CDR3 residues: CASSLGFGGGQSPYEQYF. CDR3 DNA: TGCGCCAGCAGCTTGGGATTTGGAGGGGGACAGTCTCCCTACGAGCAGTACTTC. The complete variable domain, with remaining parts taken from reference TRBV5-1 and TRBJ2-7, reads KAGVTQTPRYLIKTRGQQVTLSCSPISGHRSVSWYQQTPGQGLQFLFEYFSETQRNKGNFPGRFSGRQFSNSRSEMNVSTLELGDSALYLCASSLGFGGGQSPYEQYFGPGTRLTVT.

This clone has more than one count but fewer than ten. The chain is built from TRBV30 and TRBJ2-2; D call uncertain. Trimming pared 1 base from V and 4 bases from J, leaving 4 bases between. Germline CDR1 GTSNPN, CDR2 SVGIG (reference sequence). CDR3 size: 12 residues. CDR3 DNA: TGTGCCTGGAGTGGGGCCACCGGGGAGCTGTTTTTT. Encoded protein: CAWSGATGELFF.

The chain is built from TRBV9 and TRBJ1-1, with D uncertain. The V and J ends lost 1 base and 0 bases respectively, with 4 bases between them. CDR1 SGDLS and CDR2 YYNGEE come from the germline V gene. This CDR3 is built from 13 residues. The CDR3 protein is CASSVSVNTEAFF. For the CDR3, the DNA is TGTGCCAGCAGCGTATCGGTGAACACTGAAGCTTTCTTT. Full variable domain (remainder filled in from reference TRBV9 and TRBJ1-1): DSGVTQTPKHLITATGQRVTLRCSPRSGDLSVYWYQQSLDQGLQFLIQYYNGEERAKGNILERFSAQQFPDLHSELNLSSLELGDSALYFCASSVSVNTEAFFGQGTRLTVV.

The chain employs TRBV18 and TRBJ2-7, with D perhaps TRBD1 (6 bases). V was clipped by 4 bases and J by 5 bases, with 18 bases between them. Germline V CDR1 and CDR2: KGHSH, LQKENI. The CDR3 loop spans 15 amino acids. In DNA form, the CDR3 reads TGTGCCAGCTCACTCCGGCTACAGGGTGGGGACGAGCAGTACTTC. Translated, it gives CASSLRLQGGDEQYF.

This clone was detected only a few times. The chain carries TRBV5-1 and TRBJ2-7; 10 nucleotides align to TRBD1. V trimming: 5 bases; J trimming: 5 bases; junction bases outside the gene matches: 10. Germline V gene data show CDR1 as SGHRS and CDR2 as YFSETQ. The CDR3 consists of 15 residues. CDR3 sequence: CASRVLTGGQHEQYF. The CDR3 DNA reads TGCGCCAGCAGGGTCCTGACAGGGGGCCAGCACGAGCAGTACTTC.

The chain recombines TRBV7-9 with TRBJ2-7; D gene ambiguous. V lost 4 bases, J lost 6 bases, and 19 bases lay in between. Germline values: CDR1 SEHNR, CDR2 FQNEAQ (reference sequence). This CDR3 has 15 residues. The CDR3 here is CASSSTTRNPLEQYF. DNA of the CDR3: TGTGCCAGCAGCTCCACTACGCGAAACCCCCTCGAGCAGTACTTC.